The rows below give T cell receptor beta chains drawn from one sample of a study of blood T cell repertoires in COVID-19. The repertoire was sequenced with immunoSEQ multiplex PCR; TCRdb's copy has only in-frame clones and lacks some. The sample comprises under 200,000 clones, roughly 80% of which are singletons, and about 5% rests with the top ten. The sequenced sample was PBMCs or T cells enriched from blood (not recorded which). These receptor sequences come from a woman aged 55 to 70 with acute COVID-19. Both conserved end residues are part of each CDR3. A D gene is named only where the DNA matches it firmly. The size field is filled for only some rows; it gives once, few, many or a size class.

>TRBV10-3|-|TRBJ1-6|TRBD1
CAISEQAGGLSPLHF
TGTGCCATCAGTGAACAGGCAGGGGGACTCTCACCCCTCCACTTT
>TRBV7-2|few|TRBJ1-5|-
CASSLAAQGRQPQHF
TGTGCCAGCAGCTTAGCGGCTCAGGGGCGTCAGCCCCAGCATTTT
>TRBV28|-|TRBJ1-5|-
CASTLAPGAGQPQHF
TGTGCCAGCACCCTGGCCCCAGGGGCTGGTCAGCCCCAGCATTTT
>TRBV5-1|-|TRBJ1-4|TRBD1
CASSSGQQNEKLFF
TGCGCCAGCAGCTCGGGACAGCAAAATGAAAAACTGTTTTTT
>TRBV19|-|TRBJ1-5|TRBD1
CASLPGGSSQPQHF
TGTGCCAGCCTCCCAGGGGGCAGCAGTCAGCCCCAGCATTTT
>TRBV30|-|TRBJ2-5|-
CAWSQNGGGETQYF
TGTGCCTGGAGCCAAAACGGGGGTGGCGAGACCCAGTACTTC
>TRBV10-1|-|TRBJ1-1|TRBD1
CASSPRQGWDTEAFF
TGCGCCAGCAGTCCTCGACAGGGTTGGGACACTGAAGCTTTCTTT
>TRBV7-2|-|TRBJ2-3|TRBD2
CASSLGTSGVGDTQYF
TGTGCCAGCAGCCTCGGGACTAGCGGGGTGGGAGATACGCAGTATTTT
>TRBV7-2|-|TRBJ2-1|TRBD1
CASSPTGTGSYNEQFF
TGTGCCAGCAGCCCGACAGGGACAGGGAGTTACAATGAGCAGTTCTTC
>TRBV29-1|-|TRBJ1-1|-
CSVGGLMNTEAFF
TGCAGCGTTGGTGGACTGATGAACACTGAAGCTTTCTTT
>TRBV18|-|TRBJ1-1|-
CASSPGGDYTEAFF
TGTGCCAGCTCACCAGGGGGCGACTACACTGAAGCTTTCTTT
>TRBV27|few|TRBJ2-2|TRBD2
CASAKSSGEYTGELFF
TGTGCCAGCGCCAAGTCTAGCGGGGAATACACCGGGGAGCTGTTTTTT
>TRBV6-5|-|TRBJ1-2|-
CASSYRGGYTF
TGTGCCAGCAGTTACAGGGGTGGCTACACCTTC
>TRBV21-1|-|TRBJ1-1|-
CASSLRFQVNTEAFF
TGTGCCAGCAGCCTCCGTTTTCAGGTGAACACTGAAGCTTTCTTT
>TRBV4-3|-|TRBJ1-4|-
CASSQETTGGEKLFF
TGCGCCAGCAGCCAAGAAACGACAGGTGGTGAAAAACTGTTTTTT
>TRBV11-3|-|TRBJ2-7|-
CASSFFGAHEQYF
TGTGCCAGCAGCTTCTTTGGAGCCCACGAGCAGTACTTC
>TRBV3-1/TRBV3-2|-|TRBJ1-2|TRBD1
CASSQIPGQGADGYTF
TGTGCCAGCAGCCAAATACCGGGACAGGGGGCGGATGGCTACACCTTC
>TRBV3-1/TRBV3-2|-|TRBJ1-5|-
CASSQDTRFQPQHF
TGTGCCAGCAGCCAAGATACGCGCTTCCAGCCCCAGCATTTT
>TRBV4-1|-|TRBJ1-1|-
CASSQGPGKSEAFF
TGCGCCAGCAGCCAAGGTCCGGGGAAGAGTGAAGCTTTCTTT
>TRBV27|-|TRBJ2-3|TRBD1
CASSSPPSRGRGDTQYF
TGTGCCAGCAGTTCACCACCCTCCAGGGGGCGCGGGGATACGCAGTATTTT
>TRBV9|once|TRBJ1-1|-
CASSPRGSTEAFF
TGTGCCAGCAGCCCCAGGGGATCTACTGAAGCTTTCTTT
>TRBV9|-|TRBJ1-2|TRBD1
CASSVGTDGYTF
TGTGCCAGCAGCGTCGGGACAGATGGCTACACCTTC
>TRBV19|-|TRBJ2-3|-
CASSMGHSTDTQYF
TGTGCCAGTAGTATGGGCCACAGCACAGATACGCAGTATTTT
>TRBV19|once|TRBJ2-1|TRBD2
CASSRGRASYNEQFF
TGTGCCAGTAGTCGGGGGAGGGCCAGCTACAATGAGCAGTTCTTC
>TRBV5-5|-|TRBJ2-3|TRBD1
CASSFSPGQGTDTQYF
TGTGCCAGCAGCTTCTCTCCGGGACAGGGGACAGATACGCAGTATTTT
>TRBV5-1|-|TRBJ2-7|TRBD2
CASSMGSGRIGPYEQYF
TGCGCCAGCAGCATGGGAAGCGGGAGGATAGGGCCCTACGAGCAGTACTTC
>TRBV6-2/TRBV6-3|-|TRBJ1-1|TRBD1
CASSYRAGGMDTEAFF
TGTGCCAGCAGTTACCGGGCAGGGGGCATGGACACTGAAGCTTTCTTT
>TRBV4-2|-|TRBJ2-7|TRBD2
CASSMPLAGETVASSYEQYF
TGTGCCAGCAGCATGCCACTAGCGGGAGAAACTGTGGCGAGCTCCTACGAGCAGTACTTC
>TRBV4-3|-|TRBJ2-1|-
CASSQDLGSSYNEQFF
TGCGCCAGCAGCCAAGATTTGGGCAGCTCCTACAATGAGCAGTTCTTC
>TRBV7-7|-|TRBJ2-5|-
CASSLSQGKTQYF
TGTGCCAGCAGCTTATCCCAGGGAAAGACCCAGTACTTC
>TRBV7-2|-|TRBJ2-4|TRBD2
CASSLASGGMGIQYF
TGTGCCAGCAGCTTAGCTAGCGGGGGAATGGGCATTCAGTACTTC
>TRBV5-1|-|TRBJ2-5|-
CASSPASVQETQYF
TGCGCCAGCAGCCCCGCTAGCGTTCAAGAGACCCAGTACTTC
>TRBV28|-|TRBJ1-4|-
CASASNEKLFF
TGTGCCAGCGCCAGTAATGAAAAACTGTTTTTT
>TRBV29-1|-|TRBJ1-5|-
CSVGQYSNQPQHF
TGCAGCGTCGGACAGTATAGCAATCAGCCCCAGCATTTT
>TRBV6-6|once|TRBJ2-1|-
CASEIRQVYNEQFF
TGTGCCAGCGAGATCCGACAGGTGTACAATGAGCAGTTCTTC
>TRBV4-3|once|TRBJ1-1|TRBD1
CASSQLLRGRNTEAFF
TGCGCCAGCAGCCAACTCCTCAGGGGGCGGAACACTGAAGCTTTCTTT
>TRBV28|-|TRBJ1-2|-
CASSLRESYRGGYGYTF
TGTGCCAGCAGTTTACGCGAATCCTATCGGGGGGGCTATGGCTACACCTTC
>TRBV6-1|few|TRBJ1-5|-
CASSEAGGSQPQHF
TGTGCCAGCAGTGAAGCAGGGGGTTCTCAGCCCCAGCATTTT
>TRBV5-1|-|TRBJ1-5|TRBD1
CASSSTGGNQPQHF
TGCGCCAGCAGCTCCACAGGGGGCAATCAGCCCCAGCATTTT
>TRBV7-2|-|TRBJ2-7|TRBD2
CASSPGTSGRKPHEQYF
TGTGCCAGCAGCCCCGGGACTAGCGGGAGAAAGCCCCACGAGCAGTACTTC